This T cell receptor (beta chain) was obtained from a study of metastatic and nonmetastatic thyroid tumors. TCRdb re-called clones via MiXCR from the PCR reads. The table records some 14,000 clones, about a quarter of them present only once. Treatment of any kind had been given to no patient before thyroid surgery. Germline CDR1 SGHTA, CDR2 FQGNSA. The V segment lost 4 bases and the J segment 3 bases; nucleotides outside the gene matches: 7. The length of the CDR3 is 15 residues. V usage is TRBV7-2 and J usage is TRBJ2-7; 9 bases are a match to TRBD1. The sequence was collected from a female donor with papillary thyroid cancer or a benign thyroid nodule (not recorded which). Some clones in this sample may be carry-over from other donors' samples. Input material: blood. The CDR3 sequence is CASSSGTGRGYEQYF. The CDR3 bases are TGTGCCAGCAGCTCCGGGACAGGGAGAGGCTACGAGCAGTACTTC.